The 14 T cell receptor beta chains in this list originate from one sample, sequenced in a study of shared clonotypes between healthy human individuals. Clones were sequenced by immunoSEQ multiplex PCR, and TCRdb holds only the in-frame ones, with some missing. The sample contains around 1.9 million clones, approximately 94% of which appear only once. Only CD45RO-negative cells positively selected for CCR7 counted as naive CD8 cells, so terminally differentiated effector memory CD45RA+ cells were excluded. Sequenced material: naive CD8+ T cells from PBMCs. These receptors originate from a young man in good health. Some clones in this sample may be carry-over from other donors' samples.

The chain couples TRBV6-6 to TRBJ2-7; the match to TRBD2 covers 7 bases. From germline, CDR1 is MNHNY and CDR2 SVGAGI (reference sequence). Germline trimming cut 7 bases from V and 4 bases from J; bases unmatched to any gene: 4. The CDR3 is made up of 12 amino acids. CDR3 DNA: TGTGCCAGCACCCCTAGCGGATACGAGCAGTACTTC. Translated: CASTPSGYEQYF.

The chain has TRBV27 and TRBJ2-6, with D possibly being TRBD1 (5 bases). V was shortened by 6 bases and J by 0 bases, with 18 bases between the two germline ends. Germline CDR1 and CDR2: MNHEY and SMNVEV (reference sequence). The CDR3 consists of 18 residues. The CDR3 bases are TGTGCCAGCAGGGTTGGCCAGGGTGCTTTCTCTGGGGCCAACGTCCTGACTTTC. Its translation is CASRVGQGAFSGANVLTF.

The chain uses TRBV14 and TRBJ2-7; D not resolved. The germline V gene encodes CDR1 SGHDN and CDR2 FVKESK. This CDR3 has 14 amino acids. With 1 base removed from V and 6 bases from J, the gap between germline ends came to 13 bases. CDR3 nucleotides: TGTGCCAGCAGCCAAGGTCCAGGTAGGAGCGAGCAGTACTTC. This codes for CASSQGPGRSEQYF.

As DNA, the CDR3 is TGTGCCAGTAGTCCATCGCTAGCGGGATGGAACACCGGGGAGCTGTTTTTT. This gives the protein CASSPSLAGWNTGELFF. The V gene is TRBV19, the J gene TRBJ2-2; 9 bases map to TRBD2. Trimming cost V 5 bases and J 1 base; bases outside gene matches: 8. CDR1 and CDR2 (germline): LNHDA, SQIVND (reference sequence). The CDR3 consists of 17 residues. The full variable domain, with the rest looked up from reference TRBV19 and TRBJ2-2, is DGGITQSPKYLFRKEGQNVTLSCEQNLNHDAMYWYRQDPGQGLRLIYYSQIVNDFQKGDIAEGYSVSREKKESFPLTVTSAQKNPTAFYLCASSPSLAGWNTGELFFGEGSRLTVL.

This chain links TRBV11-2 with TRBJ1-2; D is ambiguous. Between the trimmed V and J ends, which lost 0 bases and 8 bases, there was a span of 16 bases. Germline V lookup: CDR1 SGHAT, CDR2 FQNNGV. The CDR3 sequence is 15 residues long. CDR3 bases: TGTGCCAGCAGCTTAGAGGGCAGGACCTCAACAGGCTACACCTTC. Amino acids: CASSLEGRTSTGYTF.

The chain combines TRBV19 with TRBJ2-5; D might be TRBD2 (5 bases). This CDR3 region has 13 residues. Trimming stripped 1 base from V and 10 bases from J, with 13 bases between. From germline, CDR1 is LNHDA and CDR2 SQIVND (reference sequence). The CDR3 coding sequence is TGTGCCAGTAGTATAGTGGGCGGAGGAGACCAGTACTTC. Protein: CASSIVGGGDQYF.

The rearrangement uses TRBV5-1 and TRBJ2-5; TRBD1 aligns across 8 bases. This CDR3 contains 14 residues. Trimming took 3 bases from V and 5 from J; bases not matched to a gene: 6. The germline V gene encodes CDR1 SGHRS and CDR2 YFSETQ. The CDR3 coding sequence is TGCGCCAGCAGCTATGCAGGGGGCTCGGAGACCCAGTACTTC. As protein: CASSYAGGSETQYF.

V gene TRBV27 combines with J gene TRBJ1-2; D uncertain. CDR1 MNHEY and CDR2 SMNVEV come from the germline V gene (reference sequence). The CDR3 sequence is 11 residues long. V lost 6 bases and J 4 bases, leaving 6 bases between the germline ends. The CDR3 is CASRSPYGYTF. DNA of the CDR3: TGTGCCAGCAGAAGCCCCTATGGCTACACCTTC.

The chain recombines TRBV6-4 with TRBJ2-1; a possible D gene is TRBD2 (6 bases). CDR1 is MRHNA and CDR2 is SNTAGT in the germline V gene. The CDR3 is 15 amino acids. Trimming cost V 6 bases and J 2 bases, with 14 bases left between them. CDR3 amino acids: CASSAWTGAYNEQFF. The CDR3 bases are TGTGCCAGCAGCGCGTGGACGGGGGCCTACAATGAGCAGTTCTTC.

The chain recombines TRBV27 with TRBJ2-2, with D unresolved. The germline gives CDR1 MNHEY, CDR2 SMNVEV (reference sequence). V was cut by 0 bases and J by 1 base, with 6 bases left in between. The CDR3 has 15 residues. The CDR3 loop is CASSLSGKNTGELFF. CDR3 DNA sequence: TGTGCCAGCAGTTTATCGGGCAAGAACACCGGGGAGCTGTTTTTT.

The rearrangement links TRBV7-9 to TRBJ2-2, with D hard to call. V shed 7 bases and J shed 6 bases, with 15 bases lying between them. This CDR3 comprises 14 residues. Germline V gives CDR1 SEHNR, CDR2 FQNEAQ (reference sequence). This CDR3 reads CASISWDESGELFF. The CDR3 DNA follows: TGTGCCAGCATCTCGTGGGATGAATCCGGGGAGCTGTTTTTT.

The rearrangement uses TRBV27 and TRBJ1-5, with D maybe TRBD1 (5 bases). The CDR3 length is 14 residues. V lost 4 bases and J lost 3, with 10 bases in between. The germline CDR1 and CDR2 sequences are MNHEY and SMNVEV (reference sequence). In DNA, the CDR3 is TGTGCCAGCAGTTCCCGACAGCCCAATCAGCCCCAGCATTTT. Translation: CASSSRQPNQPQHF.

The chain recombines TRBV27 with TRBJ2-4, with 9 bases fitting TRBD1. CDR3 length: 16 amino acids. With V trimmed by 7 bases and J by 2 bases, 9 bases remained unmatched. The germline CDR1 and CDR2 sequences are MNHEY and SMNVEV (reference sequence). CDR3 in amino acids: CASTIRDRETKNIQYF. DNA of the CDR3: TGTGCCAGCACCATAAGGGACAGGGAAACCAAAAACATTCAGTACTTC.

The chain carries TRBV4-2 and TRBJ1-2, with D unclear. Trimming removed 2 bases from V and 3 bases from J, with 4 bases in between. This CDR3 contains 12 residues. Germline V lookup: CDR1 LGHNA, CDR2 YNFKEQ. As DNA, the CDR3 is TGTGCCAGCAGCCAATTCGACTATGGCTACACCTTC. Translating it yields CASSQFDYGYTF.